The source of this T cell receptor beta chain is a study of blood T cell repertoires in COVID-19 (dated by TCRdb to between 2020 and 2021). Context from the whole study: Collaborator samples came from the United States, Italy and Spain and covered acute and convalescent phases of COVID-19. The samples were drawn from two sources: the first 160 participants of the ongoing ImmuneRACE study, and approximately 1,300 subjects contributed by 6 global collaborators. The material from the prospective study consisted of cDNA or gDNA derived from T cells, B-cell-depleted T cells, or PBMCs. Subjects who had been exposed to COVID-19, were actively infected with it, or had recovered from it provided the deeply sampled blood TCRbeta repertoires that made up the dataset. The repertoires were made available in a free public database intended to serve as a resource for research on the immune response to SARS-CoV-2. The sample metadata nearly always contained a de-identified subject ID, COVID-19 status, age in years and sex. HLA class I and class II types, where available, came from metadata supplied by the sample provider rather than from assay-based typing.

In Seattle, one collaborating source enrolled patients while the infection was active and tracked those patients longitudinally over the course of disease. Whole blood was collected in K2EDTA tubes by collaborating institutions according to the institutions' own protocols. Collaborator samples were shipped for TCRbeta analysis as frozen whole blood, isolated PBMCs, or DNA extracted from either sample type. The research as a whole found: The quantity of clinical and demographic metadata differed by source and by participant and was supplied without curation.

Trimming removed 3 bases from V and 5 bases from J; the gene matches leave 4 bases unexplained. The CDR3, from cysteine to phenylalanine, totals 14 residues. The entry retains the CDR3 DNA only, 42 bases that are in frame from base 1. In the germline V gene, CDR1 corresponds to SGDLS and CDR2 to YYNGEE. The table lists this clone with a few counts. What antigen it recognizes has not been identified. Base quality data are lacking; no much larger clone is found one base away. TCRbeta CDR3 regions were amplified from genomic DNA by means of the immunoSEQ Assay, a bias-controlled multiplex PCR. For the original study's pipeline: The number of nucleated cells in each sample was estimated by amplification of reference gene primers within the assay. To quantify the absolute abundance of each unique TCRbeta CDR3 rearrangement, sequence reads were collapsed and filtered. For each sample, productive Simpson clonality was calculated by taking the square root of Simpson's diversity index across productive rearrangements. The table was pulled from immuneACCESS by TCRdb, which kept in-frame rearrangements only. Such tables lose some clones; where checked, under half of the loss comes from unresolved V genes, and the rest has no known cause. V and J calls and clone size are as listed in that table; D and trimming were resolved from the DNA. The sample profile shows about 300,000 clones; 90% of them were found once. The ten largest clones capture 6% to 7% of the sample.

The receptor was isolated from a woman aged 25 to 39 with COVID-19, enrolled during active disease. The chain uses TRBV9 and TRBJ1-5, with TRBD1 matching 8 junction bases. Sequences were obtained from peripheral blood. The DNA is TGTGCCAGCAGCGCGACAGGGGCTTATCAGCCCCAGCATTTT. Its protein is CASSATGAYQPQHF.